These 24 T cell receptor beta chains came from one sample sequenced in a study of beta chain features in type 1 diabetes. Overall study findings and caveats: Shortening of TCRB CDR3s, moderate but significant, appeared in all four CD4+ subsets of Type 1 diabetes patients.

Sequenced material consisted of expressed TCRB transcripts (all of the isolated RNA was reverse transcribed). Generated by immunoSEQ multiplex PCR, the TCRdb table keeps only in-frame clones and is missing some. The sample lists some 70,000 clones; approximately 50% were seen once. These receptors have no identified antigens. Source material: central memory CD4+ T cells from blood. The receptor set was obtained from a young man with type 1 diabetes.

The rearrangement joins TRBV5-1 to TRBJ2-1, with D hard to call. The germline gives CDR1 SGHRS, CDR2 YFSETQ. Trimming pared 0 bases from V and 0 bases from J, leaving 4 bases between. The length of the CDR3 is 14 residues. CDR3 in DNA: TGCGCCAGCAGCTTGGCGGGCTCCTACAATGAGCAGTTCTTC. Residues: CASSLAGSYNEQFF.

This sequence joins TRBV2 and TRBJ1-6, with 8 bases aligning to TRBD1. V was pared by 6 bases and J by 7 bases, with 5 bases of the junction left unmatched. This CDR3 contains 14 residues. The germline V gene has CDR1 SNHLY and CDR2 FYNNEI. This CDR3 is CASRETGGNSPLHF. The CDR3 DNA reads TGTGCCAGCAGGGAAACAGGGGGAAATTCACCCCTCCACTTT.

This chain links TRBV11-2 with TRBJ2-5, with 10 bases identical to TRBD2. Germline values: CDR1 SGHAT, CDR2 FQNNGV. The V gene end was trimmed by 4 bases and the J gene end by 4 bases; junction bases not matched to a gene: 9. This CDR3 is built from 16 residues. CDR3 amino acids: CASSSQAGGLPETQYF. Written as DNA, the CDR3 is TGTGCCAGCAGCTCCCAAGCGGGGGGGCTTCCAGAGACCCAGTACTTC.

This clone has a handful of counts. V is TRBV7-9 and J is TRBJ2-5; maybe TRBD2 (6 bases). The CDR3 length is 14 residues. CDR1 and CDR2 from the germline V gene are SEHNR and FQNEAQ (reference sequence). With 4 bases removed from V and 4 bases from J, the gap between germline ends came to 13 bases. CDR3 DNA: TGTGCCAGCAGCTCTAGCGAGAGAGGAGAGACCCAGTACTTC. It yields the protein CASSSSERGETQYF.

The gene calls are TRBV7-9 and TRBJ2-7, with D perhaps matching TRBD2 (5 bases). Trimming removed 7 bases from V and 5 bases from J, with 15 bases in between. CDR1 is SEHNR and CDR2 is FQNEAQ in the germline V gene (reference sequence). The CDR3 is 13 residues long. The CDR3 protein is CASMDSFSHEQYF. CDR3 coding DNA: TGTGCCAGCATGGACTCGTTTTCCCACGAGCAGTACTTC.

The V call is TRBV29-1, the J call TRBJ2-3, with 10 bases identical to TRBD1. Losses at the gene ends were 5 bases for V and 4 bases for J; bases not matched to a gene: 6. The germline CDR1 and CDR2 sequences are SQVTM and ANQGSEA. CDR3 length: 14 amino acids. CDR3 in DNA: TGCAGCGTTATCGGGACAGGGGCCTCAGATACGCAGTATTTT. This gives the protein CSVIGTGASDTQYF.

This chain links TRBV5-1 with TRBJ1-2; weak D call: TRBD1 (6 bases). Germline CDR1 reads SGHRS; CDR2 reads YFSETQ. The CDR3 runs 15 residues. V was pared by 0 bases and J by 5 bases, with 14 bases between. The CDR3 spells CASSLGQAPVYGYTF. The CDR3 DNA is TGCGCCAGCAGCTTGGGACAGGCCCCGGTATATGGCTACACCTTC.

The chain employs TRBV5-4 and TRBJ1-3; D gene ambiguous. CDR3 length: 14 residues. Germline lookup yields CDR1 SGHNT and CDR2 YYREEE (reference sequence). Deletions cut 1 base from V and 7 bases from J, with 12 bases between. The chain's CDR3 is CASSLLGSPNTIYF. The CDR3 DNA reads TGTGCCAGCAGCTTGCTGGGCAGTCCCAACACCATATATTTT.

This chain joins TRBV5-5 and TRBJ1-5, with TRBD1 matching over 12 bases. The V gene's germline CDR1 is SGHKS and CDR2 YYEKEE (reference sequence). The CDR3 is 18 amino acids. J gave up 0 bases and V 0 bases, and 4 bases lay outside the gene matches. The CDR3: CASSLGGQGADSNQPQHF. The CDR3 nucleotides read TGTGCCAGCAGCTTGGGGGGACAGGGGGCCGATAGCAATCAGCCCCAGCATTTT.

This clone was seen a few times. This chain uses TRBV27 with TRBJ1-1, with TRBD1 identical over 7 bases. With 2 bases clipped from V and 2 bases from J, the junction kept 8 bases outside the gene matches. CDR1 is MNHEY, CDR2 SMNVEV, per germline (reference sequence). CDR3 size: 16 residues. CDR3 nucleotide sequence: TGTGCCAGCAGTTTAGTGACAGGGTCCGGCAACACTGAAGCTTTCTTT. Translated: CASSLVTGSGNTEAFF.

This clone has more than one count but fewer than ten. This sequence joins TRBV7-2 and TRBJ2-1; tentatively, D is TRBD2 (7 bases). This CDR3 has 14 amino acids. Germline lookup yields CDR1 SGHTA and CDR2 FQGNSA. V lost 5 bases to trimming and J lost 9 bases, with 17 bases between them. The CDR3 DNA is TGTGCCAGCAGCGGCTGGGGGGGCCTTCCTGAGCAGTTCTTC. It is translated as CASSGWGGLPEQFF.

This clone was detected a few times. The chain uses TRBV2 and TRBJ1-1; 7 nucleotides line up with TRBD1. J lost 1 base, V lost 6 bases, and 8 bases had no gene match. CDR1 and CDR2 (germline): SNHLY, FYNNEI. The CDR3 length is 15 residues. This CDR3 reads CASRGTGAANTEAFF. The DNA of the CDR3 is TGTGCCAGCAGAGGTACAGGGGCAGCGAACACTGAAGCTTTCTTT.

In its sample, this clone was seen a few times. The DNA for the CDR3 is TGTGCCAGCAGCTTCCAAGCGGGGGGCACAGATACGCAGTATTTT. Translated, it gives CASSFQAGGTDTQYF. This sequence joins TRBV7-2 and TRBJ2-3; 8 bases fit TRBD2. Germline CDR1 reads SGHTA; CDR2 reads FQGNSA. This CDR3 has 15 residues. V dropped 3 bases and J dropped 1; count of bases not matched to a gene: 3.

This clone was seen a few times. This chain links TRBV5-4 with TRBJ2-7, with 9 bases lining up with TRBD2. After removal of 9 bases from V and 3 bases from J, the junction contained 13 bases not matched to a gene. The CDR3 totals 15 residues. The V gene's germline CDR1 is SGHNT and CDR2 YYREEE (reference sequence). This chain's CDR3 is CATKSAGGGRYEQYF. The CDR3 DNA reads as TGTGCCACGAAGAGTGCGGGGGGGGGACGCTACGAGCAGTACTTC.

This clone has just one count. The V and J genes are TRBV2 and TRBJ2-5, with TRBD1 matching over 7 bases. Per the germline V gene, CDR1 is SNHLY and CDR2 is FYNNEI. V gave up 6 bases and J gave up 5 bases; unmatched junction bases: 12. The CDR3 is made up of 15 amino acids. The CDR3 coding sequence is TGTGCCAGCAGCCGAATGACAGGGATTAGGGAGACCCAGTACTTC. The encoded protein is CASSRMTGIRETQYF.

CDR3 coding DNA: TGTGCCACTGCGACAGAGAGCAATCAGCCCCAGCATTTT. Protein product: CATATESNQPQHF. The chain recombines TRBV19 with TRBJ1-5, with a tentative D call TRBD1 (5 bases). CDR1 and CDR2 from the germline V gene are LNHDA and SQIVND (reference sequence). This CDR3 is 13 amino acids long. Trimming left V 10 bases short and J 1 base short, with 11 bases between.

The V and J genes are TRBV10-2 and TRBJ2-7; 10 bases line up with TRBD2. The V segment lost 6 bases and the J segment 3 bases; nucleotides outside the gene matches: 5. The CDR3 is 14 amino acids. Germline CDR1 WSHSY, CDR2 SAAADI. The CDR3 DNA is TGCGCCAGCAGGGCCGGGACTAGCGTCTACGAGCAGTACTTC. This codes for CASRAGTSVYEQYF.

CDR3 nucleotides: TGTGCCAGCAGTGAAGTGGGTAGGGGGCCTCCTGTGAATTCACCCCTCCACTTT. It translates to CASSEVGRGPPVNSPLHF. This chain connects TRBV6-1 to TRBJ1-6; TRBD1 aligns across 7 bases. Germline loops: CDR1 MNHNS, CDR2 SASEGT. Trimming removed 1 base from V and 7 bases from J; junction bases left unmatched: 13. The CDR3 has 18 amino acids.

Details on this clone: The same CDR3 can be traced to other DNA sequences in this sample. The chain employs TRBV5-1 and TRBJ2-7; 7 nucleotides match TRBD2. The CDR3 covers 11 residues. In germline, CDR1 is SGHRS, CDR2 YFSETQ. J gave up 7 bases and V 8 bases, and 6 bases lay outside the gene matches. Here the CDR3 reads CASRREGEQYF. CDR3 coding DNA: TGCGCCAGTCGGAGGGAGGGAGAGCAGTACTTC.

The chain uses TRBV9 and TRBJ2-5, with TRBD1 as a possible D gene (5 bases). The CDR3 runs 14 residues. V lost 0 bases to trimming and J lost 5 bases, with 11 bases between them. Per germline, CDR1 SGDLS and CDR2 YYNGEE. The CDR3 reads CASSVAPSGETQYF. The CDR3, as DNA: TGTGCCAGCAGCGTAGCGCCGTCAGGGGAGACCCAGTACTTC.

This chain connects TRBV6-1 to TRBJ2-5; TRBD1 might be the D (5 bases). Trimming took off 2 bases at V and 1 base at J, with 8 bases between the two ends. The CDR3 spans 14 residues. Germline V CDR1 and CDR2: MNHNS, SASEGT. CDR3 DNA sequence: TGTGCCAGCAGTGAACAGGGTGTCCAAGAGACCCAGTACTTC. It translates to CASSEQGVQETQYF.

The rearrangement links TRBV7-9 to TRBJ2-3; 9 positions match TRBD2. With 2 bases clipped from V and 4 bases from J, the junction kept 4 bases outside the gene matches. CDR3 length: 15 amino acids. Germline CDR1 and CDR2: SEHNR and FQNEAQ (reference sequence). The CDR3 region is CASSLISGGSDTQYF. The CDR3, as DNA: TGTGCCAGCAGCTTAATTAGCGGGGGTTCAGATACGCAGTATTTT. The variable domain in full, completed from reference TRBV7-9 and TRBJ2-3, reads DTGVSQNPRHKITKRGQNVTFRCDPISEHNRLYWYRQTLGQGPEFLTYFQNEAQLEKSRLLSDRFSAERPKGSFSTLEIQRTEQGDSAMYLCASSLISGGSDTQYFGPGTRLTVL.

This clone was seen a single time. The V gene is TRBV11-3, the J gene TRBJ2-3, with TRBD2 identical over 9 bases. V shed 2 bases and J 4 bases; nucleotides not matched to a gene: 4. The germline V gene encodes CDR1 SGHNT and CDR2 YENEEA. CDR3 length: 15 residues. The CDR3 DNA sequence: TGTGCCAGCAGCTTACTGGCGGGAGGGGCAGATACGCAGTATTTT. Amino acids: CASSLLAGGADTQYF.

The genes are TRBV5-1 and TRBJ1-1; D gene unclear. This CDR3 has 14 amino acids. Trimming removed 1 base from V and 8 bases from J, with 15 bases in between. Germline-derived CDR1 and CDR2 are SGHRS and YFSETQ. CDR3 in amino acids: CASSLSSSVLEAFF. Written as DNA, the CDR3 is TGCGCCAGCAGCTTGTCTTCTAGCGTCCTAGAAGCTTTCTTT.